This T cell receptor beta chain is from a study of tumor and adjacent non-tumor tissue in lung cancer (dated by TCRdb to the late 2010s). For context, the study as a whole: Of the cohort, eleven to twelve patients had adenocarcinoma, 2 had squamous cell carcinoma and 1 had small cell lung cancer. Among the roughly 15 patients, ages ranged from about 31 to 85 years, approximately 10 were men and 5 were women, and disease was TNM stage I to III. A total of roughly 130 million productive TCRbeta reads were generated by sequencing, corresponding to an average of about 4 million reads per sample. The study compared bulk TCRbeta repertoires from lung tumor tissue and matched distant non-tumor lung tissue of some 16 lung cancer patients. A few dozen paired specimens, one tumor and one normal lung sample per patient, were profiled by TCRbeta CDR3 sequencing.

Bulk unsorted tissue served as the source for RNA extraction, and RNA quality was assessed using a NanoDrop ND-1000 and an Agilent 2100. The donors were newly diagnosed lung cancer patients admitted for thoracic surgery in China from August to November 2014 who had not received prior chemotherapy. Patients who had received previous radiotherapy or chemotherapy, or who had another concurrent cancer, were excluded from the study. Surgical tissue pieces of roughly 1-2 cm3 were preserved in RNAlater solution and stored at -80 °C until use. The library was prepared using multiplex PCR. The sample was run on an Illumina HiSeq 2500. Following protocols modified from ARM-PCR, the researchers constructed TCRbeta libraries through three rounds of nested PCR with primers (Table S4). PCR products of 200-500 bp were gel-excised and purified with the QIAquick gel extraction kit before sequencing. Per the original workflow: Trimmomatic was used to clean the reads, FLASH was used to merge the reads into complete CDR3 sequences, and MiTCR was used to assign the reads to V(D)J germline segments. Clonal diversity was calculated as the inverse Simpson's index using VDJtools. A read counted as productive if the sequence was in-frame and lacked a premature stop codon. TCRdb applied fastp at Q25 and MiXCR to the public reads, then kept only in-frame beta chains. Each record represents a unique CDR3 protein, reported with the most common genes and DNA among its rows. None of the V and J calls come from the authors' own analysis; TCRdb made them. The table for this sample lists 75,000 to 80,000 distinct CDR3 sequences; roughly 80% of them were counted only once. 10% to 15% of the sample lies in the top ten.

Study-wide findings and limitations: TCR diversity was significantly higher in younger patients, and greater tumor TCR diversity was associated with shorter overall survival and shorter disease-free survival. The sequencing platform is not named in the methods, and unique molecular identifiers are not mentioned. Because peripheral blood was not sequenced, blood TCRbeta repertoires in the lung cancer patients of the study were not examined. Only around 15 patients were included in the cohort, and the need for larger samples and more detailed clinical data was noted by the authors. Significantly higher TCR diversity (inverse Simpson) was observed in tumor tissue than in normal lung tissue (around 450 vs 150, P = 0.0075, Mann-Whitney U test). The top 100 clones accounted for a significantly larger cumulative portion of the repertoire in normal lung than in tumor tissue.

About this clonotype: Its antigen has not been determined. At one of its ends the junction is not consistent with the germline gene, which may arise from a read error.

Including cysteine and phenylalanine, the CDR3 has 13 amino acids. Only CDR3 DNA remains: 39 bases, in frame from the first base. Reading the germline V gene (reference sequence) gives CDR1 DFQATT and CDR2 SNEGSKA. This chain joins TRBV20-1 to TRBJ2-2, and TRBD2 may be the D gene, going by 6 matching bases. This clonotype was obtained from a woman aged 50 to 60 with non-small cell lung cancer. The sample comprised lung tumor tissue. The CDR3 region: CSVLWGRTGGLFF. The nucleotide sequence is given as TGCAGTGTACTCTGGGGTCGGACCGGGGGGCTGTTTTTT.